These T cell receptor beta chains were read from a single sample in a study of blood T cell repertoires in COVID-19. The protocol was immunoSEQ multiplex PCR, while the TCRdb copy is restricted to in-frame clones and leaves out a portion. The table includes 120,000 to 150,000 clones, around 80% detected once. The sample taken for sequencing was peripheral blood. The origin of the receptors is a woman aged 50 to 65 in a cohort sampled during active or convalescent COVID-19. The CDR3 runs from the conserved cysteine through the conserved F or W. A D gene is named only where the DNA matches it firmly. Clone size is given for some rows only: seen once, a few or many times, or a class if the clone is expanded.

d_call	j_call	v_call	clone_size	cdr3_nt	cdr3_aa
TRBD1	TRBJ2-6	TRBV4-1	NA	TGCGCCAGCAGCCAGAACCTTGGGACAGCCAGCCTCTCTGGGGCCAACGTCCTGACTTTC	CASSQNLGTASLSGANVLTF
NA	TRBJ1-5	TRBV12-3/TRBV12-4	NA	TGTGCCAGCAGTTTACAGGGAGGGCAGCCCCAGCATTTT	CASSLQGGQPQHF
TRBD2	TRBJ2-3	TRBV10-3	NA	TGTGCCATCAGTGAGTCGACTAGCGACACAGATACGCAGTATTTT	CAISESTSDTDTQYF
TRBD1	TRBJ1-5	TRBV19	NA	TGTGCCAGTAGTATCGGGGACAGGGTTGTCCAGCCCCAGCATTTT	CASSIGDRVVQPQHF
TRBD1	TRBJ1-2	TRBV10-3	NA	TGTGCCATCAGTGAGGCAGGGGGCGGTGGCTACACCTTC	CAISEAGGGGYTF
TRBD1	TRBJ1-1	TRBV5-1	NA	TGCGCCAGCAGCCCAGGGGGCAGTGAAGCTTTCTTT	CASSPGGSEAFF
NA	TRBJ2-3	TRBV10-2	NA	TGCGCCAGCAGTGATGTTGGGGGCCCCACTACAGATACGCAGTATTTT	CASSDVGGPTTDTQYF
TRBD1	TRBJ2-7	TRBV24-1	NA	TGTGCCACCAGTGATCCCGGGACAGGACCCGAGCAGTACTTC	CATSDPGTGPEQYF
NA	TRBJ1-1	TRBV6-5	NA	TGTGCCAGCTCCAGAACACCCATGAACACTGAAGCTTTCTTT	CASSRTPMNTEAFF
NA	TRBJ1-1	TRBV7-6	NA	TGTGCCAGCAGCCTTGAGGGGGGGTTGGGCACTGAAGCTTTCTTT	CASSLEGGLGTEAFF
NA	TRBJ1-4	TRBV9	few	TGTGCCAGCAGCGTTTTCGGACAGCCTACCGAAAAACTGTTTTTT	CASSVFGQPTEKLFF
NA	TRBJ2-1	TRBV2	NA	TGTGCCAGCAGTACGAGACTACCAACATACAATGAGCAGTTCTTC	CASSTRLPTYNEQFF
NA	TRBJ1-1	TRBV10-3	NA	TGTGCCGCGAGGGGGACGAACACTGAAGCTTTCTTT	CAARGTNTEAFF
NA	TRBJ2-7	TRBV4-1	NA	TGCGCCAGCAGCCAGGGTTACAGTACCTACGAGCAGTACTTC	CASSQGYSTYEQYF
TRBD1	TRBJ2-7	TRBV6-2/TRBV6-3	NA	TGTGCCAGCAGCGACCGGGACAGGAGCTCCTACGAGCAGTACTTC	CASSDRDRSSYEQYF
TRBD2	TRBJ2-3	TRBV28	NA	TGTGCCAGCACCAGCCCTGGGGGGGGCACAGATACGCAGTATTTT	CASTSPGGGTDTQYF
NA	TRBJ1-5	TRBV10-3	NA	TGTGCCATCAGCCCACTCGGGCCCCAGCATTTT	CAISPLGPQHF
NA	TRBJ1-2	TRBV12-3/TRBV12-4	NA	TGTGCCAGCAGCCCTAGGACAGCCAAGGGCTACACCTTC	CASSPRTAKGYTF
NA	TRBJ1-2	TRBV7-9	NA	TGTGCCAGCAGCTTAGGTTCTGGGGGCACGTTAGATGGCTACACCTTC	CASSLGSGGTLDGYTF
NA	TRBJ1-4	TRBV11-2	NA	TGTGCCAGCAGCCCAGGGTCTGAAAAACTGTTTTTT	CASSPGSEKLFF
TRBD1	TRBJ1-1	TRBV5-1	NA	TGCGCCAGCAGCCGAAAAACAGGACAGGGGTTTCAAGGGAACACTGAAGCTTTCTTT	CASSRKTGQGFQGNTEAFF
NA	TRBJ2-1	TRBV9	few	TGTGCCAGCGGTACCTCTCCGGGGGGCTATGAGCAGTTCTTC	CASGTSPGGYEQFF
NA	TRBJ1-2	TRBV4-1	NA	TGCGCCAGCAGCCAAGTGGGCAGGGACTATGGCTACACCTTC	CASSQVGRDYGYTF
NA	TRBJ1-2	TRBV14	NA	TGTGCCAGCAGCCAAGTCTTTTTACCGGAGGGCAGCTCCTATGGCTACACCTTC	CASSQVFLPEGSSYGYTF
TRBD1	TRBJ1-6	TRBV30	NA	TGTGCCTGGAGTGTACGGACAGGGTTTTCACCCCTCCACTTT	CAWSVRTGFSPLHF
NA	TRBJ2-2	TRBV7-8	NA	TGTGCCAGCAGCTTAGTTCGTAACACCGGGGAGCTGTTTTTT	CASSLVRNTGELFF
NA	TRBJ1-4	TRBV5-1	NA	TGCGCCAGCAGGAAGGGACTTGATAATGAAAAACTGTTTTTT	CASRKGLDNEKLFF
NA	TRBJ1-1	TRBV10-3	NA	TGTGCCATCAGTGAGTCGGGAGCGGAGAACACTGAAGCTTTCTTT	CAISESGAENTEAFF
TRBD2	TRBJ2-3	TRBV10-3	NA	TGTGCCACCCAACTAGCGGGGGGTCCGCTAGATACGCAGTATTTT	CATQLAGGPLDTQYF
TRBD1	TRBJ1-1	TRBV10-3	NA	TGTGCCATCAGTGACAAGGACAGGTCGGGCACTGAAGCTTTCTTT	CAISDKDRSGTEAFF
TRBD1	TRBJ2-7	TRBV12-5	NA	TGTGCTAGTGGTTTGGTCCCGGGACAGGGGTTCTACGAGCAGTACTTC	CASGLVPGQGFYEQYF
TRBD1	TRBJ1-6	TRBV7-8	few	TGTGCCAGCAGCTTATACCCTACAGGGGAAGGTAATTCACCCCTCCACTTT	CASSLYPTGEGNSPLHF
TRBD1	TRBJ1-2	TRBV12-3/TRBV12-4	NA	TGTGCCAGCAGCACGGACAGGGACATTGGCTACACCTTC	CASSTDRDIGYTF
TRBD1	TRBJ2-1	TRBV11-2	NA	TGTGCCAGCAGCCCAGGGACAGGTGGTAATGAGCAGTTCTTC	CASSPGTGGNEQFF
NA	TRBJ2-2	TRBV2	NA	TGTGCCAGCAGTTCCAGTGTCACCGGGGAGCTGTTTTTT	CASSSSVTGELFF
NA	TRBJ2-7	TRBV3-1/TRBV3-2	NA	TGTGCCAGCAGTCAGAGGTACGAGCAGTACTTC	CASSQRYEQYF
NA	TRBJ1-4	TRBV7-6	once	TGTGCCAGCAGCTCCGGGACATTACTGTTTTTT	CASSSGTLLFF
NA	TRBJ1-2	TRBV5-5	NA	TGTGCCAGCAGCTTGGCCACTTATGGCTACACCTTC	CASSLATYGYTF
NA	TRBJ1-1	TRBV7-9	once	TGTGCCAGCAGCTTAGACGCGGGGGTGAGCACTGAAGCTTTCTTT	CASSLDAGVSTEAFF
NA	TRBJ1-5	TRBV30	NA	TGTGCCTGGAGTGTAGCCATTAGCAATCAGCCCCAGCATTTT	CAWSVAISNQPQHF
NA	TRBJ2-1	TRBV11-1	NA	TGTGCCAGCAGCTTTTCCAGGCAAAGCTCCTATAATGAGCAGTTCTTC	CASSFSRQSSYNEQFF
NA	TRBJ1-5	TRBV4-1	once	TGCGCCAGCAGCCAAGATGGAGGAGTGGGCAATCAGCCCCAGCATTTT	CASSQDGGVGNQPQHF
NA	TRBJ1-2	TRBV6-2/TRBV6-3	NA	TGTGCCAGCAGTTACTCTGCCAGCCCTTTCGGGGGCTACACCTTC	CASSYSASPFGGYTF
NA	TRBJ1-1	TRBV5-1	few	TGCGCCAGCAGCCTGCCGGGAGGGACGGGGACTGAAGCTTTCTTT	CASSLPGGTGTEAFF
NA	TRBJ2-1	TRBV12-3/TRBV12-4	NA	TGTGCCAGCAGTTTCGGGGGAGCCACTGAGCAGTTCTTC	CASSFGGATEQFF
TRBD1	TRBJ2-3	TRBV19	NA	TGTGCCAGCCGTTTCGGGGGCCGACAGGGGGCAGATACGCAGTATTTT	CASRFGGRQGADTQYF
NA	TRBJ2-7	TRBV10-3	NA	TGTGCCATCAGGGCGACAGGCAGCTACGAGCAGTACTTC	CAIRATGSYEQYF
NA	TRBJ1-5	TRBV3-1/TRBV3-2	NA	TGTGCCAGCAGCCAAGGAGGTAGCAATCAGCCCCAGCATTTT	CASSQGGSNQPQHF
NA	TRBJ1-5	TRBV24-1	NA	TGTGCCACCAGTGATGGGAGGGATCAGCCCCAGCATTTT	CATSDGRDQPQHF
TRBD1	TRBJ1-5	TRBV19	once	TGTGCCAGTTTATCCCAAACATTTACCGGGACAGGCCGCAATCAGCCCCAGCATTTT	CASLSQTFTGTGRNQPQHF
NA	TRBJ2-3	TRBV24-1	NA	TGTGCCACCAGTGATTTGGGGGGGGCCCCAGATACGCAGTATTTT	CATSDLGGAPDTQYF
TRBD1	TRBJ2-7	TRBV6-5	NA	TGTGCCAGCAGTTCCGGGACAGGGAAATCTTACGAGCAGTACTTC	CASSSGTGKSYEQYF
NA	TRBJ1-2	TRBV2	NA	TGTGCCAGCCGCCTTATTGTTGGTAGCGGTGGCTACACCTTC	CASRLIVGSGGYTF
TRBD1	TRBJ2-5	TRBV7-8	NA	TGTGCCAGCAGCCCTCGGACAGGGGGGGGGACCCAGTACTTC	CASSPRTGGGTQYF
NA	TRBJ1-5	TRBV10-1	few	TGCGCCGGACATCCAGGGGTTAGCAATCAGCCCCAGCATTTT	CAGHPGVSNQPQHF
NA	TRBJ2-7	TRBV15	NA	TGTGCCACCAGCACTGAGACATTCGGGGGTCATAGCTACGAGCAGTACTTC	CATSTETFGGHSYEQYF
NA	TRBJ1-3	TRBV5-5	NA	TGTGCCAGCAGCCCTGCGGTAAGAGGAAACACCATATATTTT	CASSPAVRGNTIYF
NA	TRBJ1-4	TRBV11-2	once	TGTGCCAGCAGCTTAAGCCCCGGGGCTAATGAAAAACTGTTTTTT	CASSLSPGANEKLFF